The 17 T cell receptor beta chains below come from one sample, sequenced in a study of identical twins. TCRdb reprocessed the 5' RACE reads via MiXCR and lists one record per CDR3 protein. The sample carries some 500,000 distinct CDR3 sequences, 13% to 15% recorded once. This sample also appeared in a second study, on yellow fever vaccine responses in identical twins.

The sequencing input was CD4+ T cells sorted from blood. Receptor source: a woman aged 18-29 years in good health.

The rearrangement uses TRBV5-1 and TRBJ2-1; D perhaps matches TRBD1 (7 bases). The CDR3 is 15 amino acids. Germline V CDR1 and CDR2: SGHRS, YFSETQ. Trimming stripped 3 bases from V and 3 bases from J, with 13 bases between. CDR3 coding DNA: TGCGCCAGCAGCTGGGGGGACAGAGACTACAATGAGCAGTTCTTC. This gives the protein CASSWGDRDYNEQFF.

The chain links TRBV10-3 to TRBJ2-7, with D possibly being TRBD1 (5 bases). V gave up 5 bases and J gave up 4 bases, with 18 bases separating them. There are 15 residues in the CDR3. Germline V gives CDR1 ENHRY, CDR2 SYGVKD. In DNA form, the CDR3 reads TGTGCCATCAGTACGGACACCTACTATTATTACGAGCAGTACTTC. Translation gives CAISTDTYYYYEQYF.

The V and J genes are TRBV5-1 and TRBJ2-1; 8 nucleotides agree with TRBD1. V lost 7 bases and J lost 9; bases outside the gene matches: 18. The CDR3 covers 16 residues. The germline CDR1 and CDR2 sequences are SGHRS and YFSETQ. CDR3 amino acids: CASALGGQGARSEQFF. The CDR3 DNA sequence: TGCGCCAGCGCCCTAGGGGGGCAGGGGGCAAGGAGTGAGCAGTTCTTC. Full variable domain (remainder filled in from reference TRBV5-1 and TRBJ2-1): KAGVTQTPRYLIKTRGQQVTLSCSPISGHRSVSWYQQTPGQGLQFLFEYFSETQRNKGNFPGRFSGRQFSNSRSEMNVSTLELGDSALYLCASALGGQGARSEQFFGPGTRLTVL.

The gene calls are TRBV7-2 and TRBJ2-1; 8 nucleotides agree with TRBD2. V shed 7 bases and J 4 bases; nucleotides not matched to a gene: 9. This CDR3 has 15 amino acids. Germline V lookup: CDR1 SGHTA, CDR2 FQGNSA. For the CDR3, the DNA is TGTGCCAGCACCACACAGGGCGGGGGGTACAATGAGCAGTTCTTC. Amino acid sequence: CASTTQGGGYNEQFF.

This clonotype was counted between two and nine times. The V call is TRBV7-9, the J call TRBJ2-5; a possible D gene is TRBD2 (5 bases). The germline V gene has CDR1 SEHNR and CDR2 FQNEAQ (reference sequence). CDR3 length: 15 amino acids. Trimming shortened V by 1 base and J by 0 bases, and 9 bases separated the two germline ends. The CDR3 DNA reads TGTGCCAGCAGCTTAGTTCCGGGAAACCAAGAGACCCAGTACTTC. Translation: CASSLVPGNQETQYF.

The rearrangement uses TRBV7-6 and TRBJ2-5; a weak D match, TRBD2 (5 bases). V gave up 5 bases and J gave up 2 bases, with 12 bases separating them. The CDR3 runs to 14 residues. Germline V CDR1 and CDR2: SGHVS, FNYEAQ. The CDR3 DNA follows: TGTGCCAGCAGCCACGGACGGACTCAAGAGACCCAGTACTTC. It translates to CASSHGRTQETQYF.

The chain recombines TRBV28 with TRBJ2-1, with D perhaps matching TRBD1 or TRBD2 (5 bases each). CDR3 length: 17 amino acids. The germline V gene encodes CDR1 MDHEN and CDR2 SYDVKM. V lost 4 bases to trimming and J lost 1 base, with 17 bases between them. The CDR3 loop reads CASSYPEGEGSYNEQFF. DNA for the CDR3: TGTGCCAGCAGTTACCCTGAGGGTGAGGGGTCCTACAATGAGCAGTTCTTC.

There are many counts of this clonotype. This chain uses TRBV6-6 with TRBJ2-5; D assignment may be TRBD1 or TRBD2 (5 bases each). Germline assignment: CDR1 MNHNY and CDR2 SVGAGI (reference sequence). The CDR3 contains 13 residues. V shed 6 bases and J shed 0 bases, with 8 bases lying between them. CDR3 coding DNA: TGTGCCAGCAGGGGGACGAACCAAGAGACCCAGTACTTC. Protein sequence: CASRGTNQETQYF.

This clonotype was counted only a few times. The chain couples TRBV5-6 to TRBJ2-1, with 7 bases identical to TRBD2. The CDR3 has 15 amino acids. Germline V gives CDR1 SGHDT, CDR2 YYEEEE. The V and J ends lost 4 bases and 9 bases, in that order; junction bases with no gene match: 13. CDR3 DNA sequence: TGTGCCAGCAGCATACGGCTGACTAGCTATAGTGAGCAGTTCTTC. Amino acid sequence: CASSIRLTSYSEQFF.

This chain uses TRBV5-1 with TRBJ2-3; 7 bases agree with TRBD1. CDR1 and CDR2 from the germline V gene are SGHRS and YFSETQ. This CDR3 comprises 15 residues. V shed 4 bases and J 1 base; nucleotides not matched to a gene: 6. The CDR3 loop is CASSPKGAGTDTQYF. The CDR3, as DNA: TGCGCCAGCAGCCCCAAGGGGGCCGGCACAGATACGCAGTATTTT. Variable domain in full (rest from reference TRBV5-1 and TRBJ2-3): KAGVTQTPRYLIKTRGQQVTLSCSPISGHRSVSWYQQTPGQGLQFLFEYFSETQRNKGNFPGRFSGRQFSNSRSEMNVSTLELGDSALYLCASSPKGAGTDTQYFGPGTRLTVL.

The chain recombines TRBV4-2 with TRBJ2-1; 10 bases are shared with TRBD2. CDR1 is LGHNA and CDR2 is YNFKEQ in the germline V gene. The CDR3 extends over 16 amino acids. The J segment lost 6 bases and the V segment lost 1 base, leaving 6 bases of the junction unmatched. The DNA for the CDR3 is TGTGCCAGCAGCCAAGGCAGCGGGGGGGCCGCCAATGAGCAGTTCTTC. This translates into CASSQGSGGAANEQFF.

This clonotype has more than one count but fewer than ten. The V and J genes are TRBV3-1 and TRBJ1-2; unclear D gene. Germline lookup yields CDR1 LGHDT and CDR2 YNNKEL (reference sequence). V lost 1 base, J lost 7 bases, and 10 bases lay in between. The CDR3 is 13 residues long. Here the CDR3 reads CASSQAGMGGYTF. CDR3 DNA: TGTGCCAGCAGCCAAGCTGGTATGGGTGGCTACACCTTC.

The rearrangement links TRBV7-2 to TRBJ2-3; 9 bases align to TRBD2. Germline values: CDR1 SGHTA, CDR2 FQGNSA. This CDR3 region has 15 residues. V lost 8 bases to trimming and J lost 4 bases; unmatched junction nucleotides: 10. The CDR3 nucleotides are TGTGCCAGCGGTGGCGGGGGGGCCAAGGCAGATACGCAGTATTTT. Translated: CASGGGGAKADTQYF.

The CDR3 DNA reads TGCAGTGCTAGCTCTTCCCTAGCGGGGGCCACAGATACGCAGTATTTT. Translating gives CSASSSLAGATDTQYF. This chain connects TRBV20-1 to TRBJ2-3; 10 bases align to TRBD2. V shed 3 bases and J 2 bases; nucleotides not matched to a gene: 8. This CDR3 has 16 amino acids. Per germline, CDR1 DFQATT and CDR2 SNEGSKA (reference sequence).

The chain uses TRBV21-1 and TRBJ2-7. TRBV21-1 is labeled a pseudogene. This CDR3 comprises 14 residues. CDR3 DNA sequence: TGTGCCACCGCTCCTCCTAGCGGCTCCTACGAGCAGTACTTC. This encodes CATAPPSGSYEQYF.

DNA of the CDR3: TGCGCCAGCAGTGCCCATTTGGGACCGCCGTCCGGCTACACCTTC. Its protein product is CASSAHLGPPSGYTF. The gene calls are TRBV10-1 and TRBJ1-2; tentatively, D is TRBD1 (5 bases). Germline V gene sequence: CDR1 WNHNN, CDR2 SYGVQD (reference sequence). This CDR3 region has 15 residues. Trimming left V 4 bases short and J 8 bases short, with 20 bases between.

This chain links TRBV7-9 with TRBJ2-1, with 9 bases aligning to TRBD1. The CDR3 spans 16 residues. The trim removed 2 bases at V and 4 bases at J, leaving 6 bases unmatched. Germline CDR1 reads SEHNR; CDR2 reads FQNEAQ (reference sequence). CDR3 coding DNA: TGTGCCAGCAGCTTACGGGACAGGGTGACATACAATGAGCAGTTCTTC. Protein product: CASSLRDRVTYNEQFF.